Presented here are 32 T cell receptor beta chains from one specimen sequenced in a study of blood T cell repertoires in COVID-19. The data were produced by immunoSEQ multiplex PCR, yet TCRdb's version contains in-frame clones alone and is incomplete. The sample shows under 200,000 clones, 85% to 90% of them seen only once. Sequencing was performed on peripheral blood. These receptors came from a woman in her 70s with acute or convalescent COVID-19.

The CDR3 protein is CASSLGTRTASEAFF. CDR3 sequence (DNA): TGTGCCAGCAGCTTAGGAACTAGGACGGCATCTGAAGCTTTCTTT. J is TRBJ1-1 and V is TRBV11-2; D remains unclear. Germline loops: CDR1 SGHAT, CDR2 FQNNGV. This CDR3 region has 15 residues. With 1 base removed from V and 6 bases from J, the gap between germline ends came to 15 bases.

The chain's CDR3 is CASSQDIRGTEAFF. CDR3 sequence (DNA): TGTGCCAGCAGCCAAGATATACGGGGCACTGAAGCTTTCTTT. The V gene is TRBV3-1 (or the pseudogene TRBV3-2), the J gene TRBJ1-1; unclear D gene. The germline V and J ends were trimmed by 0 bases and 4 bases, with 9 bases remaining between them. The CDR3 consists of 14 residues. Germline V gene sequence: CDR1 LGHDT, CDR2 YNNKEL (reference sequence).

V and J are TRBV12-3 or TRBV12-4 and TRBJ1-1, with D unresolved. V lost 5 bases and J 4 bases, leaving 11 bases between the germline ends. CDR3 length: 13 amino acids. The CDR3 nucleotides read TGTGCCAGCAGTCCAGGACGGGGCACTGAAGCTTTCTTT. This encodes CASSPGRGTEAFF.

This clone is a singleton in its sample. This sequence joins TRBV18 and TRBJ1-3; 7 positions agree with TRBD1. The CDR3 is 15 amino acids. J gave up 5 bases and V 3 bases, and 7 bases lay outside the gene matches. Per the germline V gene, CDR1 is KGHSH and CDR2 is LQKENI. CDR3 loop: CASSPDRVVRNTIYF. The DNA of the CDR3 is TGTGCCAGCTCACCCGACAGGGTTGTGCGAAACACCATATATTTT.

The table lists this clone with a count of one. This chain joins TRBV2 and TRBJ1-2; tentative D call: TRBD1 (6 bases). Germline V lookup: CDR1 SNHLY, CDR2 FYNNEI. The V gene lost 5 bases and the J gene lost 4 bases, with 8 bases spanning the gap. The CDR3 spans 12 residues. CDR3 in DNA: TGTGCCAGCAGTTGGACAGTCTATGGCTACACCTTC. Its translation: CASSWTVYGYTF.

For the CDR3, the DNA is TGTGCCAGTAGTAGACTAGCGGGAGAGGCAGATACGCAGTATTTT. Its protein product is CASSRLAGEADTQYF. The chain has TRBV19 and TRBJ2-3; 12 bases agree with TRBD2. With V trimmed by 4 bases and J by 4 bases, 3 bases remained unmatched. The V gene's germline CDR1 is LNHDA and CDR2 SQIVND (reference sequence). This CDR3 spans 15 amino acids. The entire variable domain, with the rest obtained from reference TRBV19 and TRBJ2-3, is as follows: DGGITQSPKYLFRKEGQNVTLSCEQNLNHDAMYWYRQDPGQGLRLIYYSQIVNDFQKGDIAEGYSVSREKKESFPLTVTSAQKNPTAFYLCASSRLAGEADTQYFGPGTRLTVL.

The chain combines TRBV5-4 with TRBJ2-2; D perhaps matches TRBD1 (5 bases). With 5 bases removed from V and 0 bases from J, the gap between germline ends came to 11 bases. Germline V gives CDR1 SGHNT, CDR2 YYREEE (reference sequence). The length of the CDR3 is 15 residues. CDR3 residues: CASRSRDTNTGELFF. The CDR3 nucleotides are TGTGCCAGCAGGTCCAGGGATACGAACACCGGGGAGCTGTTTTTT. The entire variable domain, with the rest obtained from reference TRBV5-4 and TRBJ2-2, is as follows: ETGVTQSPTHLIKTRGQQVTLRCSSQSGHNTVSWYQQALGQGPQFIFQYYREEENGRGNFPPRFSGLQFPNYSSELNVNALELDDSALYLCASRSRDTNTGELFFGEGSRLTVL.

The chain employs TRBV6-6 and TRBJ2-4, with a tentative D call TRBD2 (5 bases). CDR1 MNHNY and CDR2 SVGAGI come from the germline V gene (reference sequence). Trimming removed 5 bases at V and 4 bases at J, with 18 bases between. This CDR3 region has 16 residues. This chain's CDR3 is CASSSGRSPGKNIQYF. DNA for the CDR3: TGTGCCAGCAGTAGCGGTCGTTCGCCTGGGAAAAACATTCAGTACTTC.

This chain links TRBV5-1 with TRBJ2-2, with D unclear. Trimming cost V 4 bases and J 0 bases, with 10 bases left between them. The CDR3 totals 15 residues. Germline CDR1 is SGHRS and CDR2 is YFSETQ. CDR3 DNA sequence: TGCGCCAGCAGCAGAGACACGCCGAACACCGGGGAGCTGTTTTTT. This codes for CASSRDTPNTGELFF.

This clone was seen once. This chain connects TRBV5-6 to TRBJ1-1; perhaps TRBD1 as D (6 bases). The CDR3 is 16 residues long. Between the trimmed V and J ends, which lost 2 bases and 2 bases, there was a span of 16 bases. Germline V gene lookup returns CDR1 SGHDT and CDR2 YYEEEE. The CDR3 sequence: CASSLQGGLYNTEAFF. CDR3 bases: TGTGCCAGCAGCTTACAGGGAGGGTTGTATAACACTGAAGCTTTCTTT.

The V and J genes are TRBV5-1 and TRBJ2-6, with 7 bases lining up with TRBD1. V was pared by 2 bases and J by 4 bases, with 9 bases of the junction left unmatched. The germline gives CDR1 SGHRS, CDR2 YFSETQ. This CDR3 has 17 amino acids. The CDR3 spells CASSFSLRGTGANVLTF. The CDR3 nucleotides are TGCGCCAGCAGCTTTAGCCTCAGGGGGACAGGGGCCAACGTCCTGACTTTC. The whole variable domain, filled in from reference TRBV5-1 and TRBJ2-6, reads KAGVTQTPRYLIKTRGQQVTLSCSPISGHRSVSWYQQTPGQGLQFLFEYFSETQRNKGNFPGRFSGRQFSNSRSEMNVSTLELGDSALYLCASSFSLRGTGANVLTFGAGSRLTVL.

The chain employs TRBV14 and TRBJ2-2; TRBD1 agrees at 7 bases. The CDR3 totals 15 residues. The V gene's germline CDR1 is SGHDN and CDR2 FVKESK. Trimming removed 1 base from V and 4 bases from J; junction bases left unmatched: 3. For the CDR3, the DNA is TGTGCCAGCAGCCAAGTACAGGGGTCCACCGGGGAGCTGTTTTTT. It yields the protein CASSQVQGSTGELFF.

A few counts support this clone. The rearrangement links TRBV18 to TRBJ2-7, with TRBD1 identical over 7 bases. The CDR3 has 17 residues. V gave up 2 bases and J gave up 0 bases; unmatched junction bases: 10. Per the germline V gene, CDR1 is KGHSH and CDR2 is LQKENI. As DNA, the CDR3 is TGTGCCAGCTCACCATTCGGACAGGCCCTTAGCTCCTACGAGCAGTACTTC. It codes for CASSPFGQALSSYEQYF.

This chain joins TRBV11-2 and TRBJ1-2; TRBD1 matches at 11 bases. Trimming cost V 1 base and J 4 bases; bases outside gene matches: 5. Per germline, CDR1 SGHAT and CDR2 FQNNGV. This CDR3 contains 16 residues. CDR3 loop: CASSLVAGTGGYGYTF. Here the CDR3 DNA reads TGTGCCAGCAGCTTAGTTGCCGGGACAGGGGGCTATGGCTACACCTTC.

The CDR3 region is CASSPEGGGGNYGYTF. In nucleotides, the CDR3 is TGTGCCAGCAGCCCCGAAGGAGGGGGCGGTAACTATGGCTACACCTTC. V usage is TRBV5-4 and J usage is TRBJ1-2, with 7 bases lining up with TRBD1. This CDR3 is built from 16 residues. J was trimmed by 1 base and V by 4 bases; bases with no gene match: 10. Germline V lookup: CDR1 SGHNT, CDR2 YYREEE (reference sequence). Combining the CDR3 with reference TRBV5-4 and TRBJ1-2 gives the whole variable domain ETGVTQSPTHLIKTRGQQVTLRCSSQSGHNTVSWYQQALGQGPQFIFQYYREEENGRGNFPPRFSGLQFPNYSSELNVNALELDDSALYLCASSPEGGGGNYGYTFGSGTRLTVV.

This clone was recorded once. This rearrangement joins TRBV11-2 to TRBJ2-5, with TRBD1 matching over 9 bases. The trim removed 5 bases at V and 0 bases at J, leaving 7 bases unmatched. Germline V gene sequence: CDR1 SGHAT, CDR2 FQNNGV. The CDR3 totals 16 residues. CDR3 sequence: CASSPGQGMYQETQYF. CDR3 bases: TGTGCCAGCAGCCCCGGACAGGGGATGTACCAAGAGACCCAGTACTTC.

The chain is built from TRBV27 and TRBJ2-1; 14 bases align to TRBD2. Germline CDR1 is MNHEY and CDR2 is SMNVEV (reference sequence). The CDR3 contains 17 residues. V gave up 6 bases and J gave up 1 base; unmatched junction bases: 5. The CDR3 spells CASRGTSGGLSYNEQFF. In DNA form, the CDR3 reads TGTGCCAGCAGGGGGACTAGCGGGGGATTGTCCTACAATGAGCAGTTCTTC.

The rearrangement joins TRBV6-5 to TRBJ1-2; 7 positions match TRBD1. CDR3 length equals 14 residues. V trimming: 10 bases; J trimming: 2 bases; junction bases outside the gene matches: 10. Looked up from germline, CDR1 is MNHEY and CDR2 is SVGAGI. The CDR3 protein is CATCPGQINYGYTF. CDR3 nucleotide sequence: TGTGCCACCTGTCCGGGACAGATAAACTATGGCTACACCTTC.

V usage is TRBV18 and J usage is TRBJ1-3; D is possibly TRBD1 (6 bases). V lost 3 bases to trimming and J lost 2 bases, with 17 bases between them. Germline-derived CDR1 and CDR2 are KGHSH and LQKENI. The CDR3 loop spans 17 amino acids. This CDR3 is CASSPSIRTAPGNTIYF. In DNA, the CDR3 is TGTGCCAGCTCACCGTCCATCAGGACAGCCCCTGGAAACACCATATATTTT.

This chain connects TRBV7-9 to TRBJ1-1; perhaps TRBD1 as D (5 bases). The CDR3 contains 19 residues. Looked up from germline, CDR1 is SEHNR and CDR2 is FQNEAQ (reference sequence). Trimming took off 5 bases at V and 0 bases at J, with 25 bases between the two ends. The CDR3 DNA reads TGTGCCAGCAGCCCCCTAGCGGGGCAGCCAACGGGGTTGAACACTGAAGCTTTCTTT. Translation gives CASSPLAGQPTGLNTEAFF.

This chain connects TRBV19 to TRBJ2-7; D gene ambiguous. CDR1 LNHDA and CDR2 SQIVND come from the germline V gene (reference sequence). With 1 base removed from V and 2 bases from J, the gap between germline ends came to 6 bases. The CDR3 is 13 residues long. This CDR3 reads CASSIALTYEQYF. The CDR3 DNA sequence: TGTGCCAGTAGTATAGCGCTAACCTACGAGCAGTACTTC.

This sequence joins TRBV9 and TRBJ1-2, with 7 bases lining up with TRBD1. V trimming: 1 base; J trimming: 8 bases; junction bases outside the gene matches: 8. Germline assignment: CDR1 SGDLS and CDR2 YYNGEE. The CDR3 covers 14 residues. Here the CDR3 reads CASSVWTEGAGYTF. The CDR3 region has the DNA TGTGCCAGCAGCGTATGGACAGAGGGGGCCGGCTACACCTTC.

This clone was counted a single time. V and J are TRBV18 and TRBJ1-1; TRBD1 might be the D (6 bases). Germline-derived CDR1 and CDR2 are KGHSH and LQKENI. The length of the CDR3 is 13 residues. Trimming left V 5 bases short and J 5 bases short, with 12 bases between. This chain's CDR3 is CASSTTGRTEAFF. The CDR3 DNA follows: TGTGCCAGCTCAACTACAGGGCGAACTGAAGCTTTCTTT.

The chain recombines TRBV19 with TRBJ2-7, with D tentatively TRBD1 (6 bases). This CDR3 is built from 15 residues. Germline CDR1 LNHDA, CDR2 SQIVND (reference sequence). Trimming took 8 bases from V and 6 from J, leaving 23 bases between them. CDR3 in amino acids: CASSINAPGTLEQYF. The CDR3 DNA reads TGTGCCAGTTCTATCAACGCCCCCGGGACACTCGAGCAGTACTTC.

The chain employs TRBV5-1 and TRBJ2-1, with TRBD2 identical over 7 bases. Trimming cost V 4 bases and J 8 bases; bases outside gene matches: 9. The CDR3 loop spans 14 amino acids. CDR1 and CDR2 (germline): SGHRS, YFSETQ. The CDR3 reads CASSIGRGEHEQFF. The CDR3 bases are TGCGCCAGCAGCATTGGGAGGGGCGAGCATGAGCAGTTCTTC. Full variable domain (remainder filled in from reference TRBV5-1 and TRBJ2-1): KAGVTQTPRYLIKTRGQQVTLSCSPISGHRSVSWYQQTPGQGLQFLFEYFSETQRNKGNFPGRFSGRQFSNSRSEMNVSTLELGDSALYLCASSIGRGEHEQFFGPGTRLTVL.

The chain has TRBV11-2 and TRBJ2-5; the match to TRBD2 covers 11 bases. Per the germline V gene, CDR1 is SGHAT and CDR2 is FQNNGV. The CDR3 covers 16 residues. Trimming cost V 3 bases and J 1 base; bases outside gene matches: 4. The CDR3 DNA reads TGTGCCAGCAGCTTCCCTAGCGGGGGGCTCCAAGAGACCCAGTACTTC. Protein: CASSFPSGGLQETQYF.

CDR3 protein: CASSLGDRGLDEQYF. The DNA for the CDR3 is TGCGCCAGCAGCTTGGGGGACAGGGGCTTGGACGAGCAGTACTTC. The V call is TRBV5-1, the J call TRBJ2-7; 10 nucleotides line up with TRBD1. The CDR3 extends over 15 amino acids. The germline V gene encodes CDR1 SGHRS and CDR2 YFSETQ. V dropped 0 bases and J dropped 5; count of bases not matched to a gene: 5.

This clone was seen once. The rearrangement uses TRBV9 and TRBJ1-2; 7 positions agree with TRBD1. V shed 0 bases, J shed 6 bases, and the junction held 5 bases outside the gene matches. The CDR3 consists of 14 residues. The germline V gene encodes CDR1 SGDLS and CDR2 YYNGEE. CDR3 amino acids: CASSVGTGGDGYTF. In DNA, the CDR3 is TGTGCCAGCAGCGTAGGGACAGGCGGGGATGGCTACACCTTC. Variable domain in full (rest from reference TRBV9 and TRBJ1-2): DSGVTQTPKHLITATGQRVTLRCSPRSGDLSVYWYQQSLDQGLQFLIQYYNGEERAKGNILERFSAQQFPDLHSELNLSSLELGDSALYFCASSVGTGGDGYTFGSGTRLTVV.

This chain uses TRBV11-3 with TRBJ2-6; maybe TRBD1 (5 bases). The length of the CDR3 is 13 residues. The V gene lost 4 bases and the J gene lost 10 bases, with 11 bases spanning the gap. Looked up from germline, CDR1 is SGHNT and CDR2 is YENEEA. This CDR3 is CASSSETANVLTF. The DNA of the CDR3 is TGTGCCAGCAGCTCCGAGACAGCGAACGTCCTGACTTTC.

This chain joins TRBV29-1 and TRBJ2-5; the match to TRBD2 covers 8 bases. Germline-derived CDR1 and CDR2 are SQVTM and ANQGSEA. With 1 base clipped from V and 3 bases from J, the junction kept 4 bases outside the gene matches. The CDR3 has 14 amino acids. The CDR3 DNA reads TGCAGCGTTGAAGGGGCGGGGGGTAAAGAGACCCAGTACTTC. It specifies CSVEGAGGKETQYF. The whole variable domain, remainder taken from reference TRBV29-1 and TRBJ2-5, is SAVISQKPSRDICQRGTSLTIQCQVDSQVTMMFWYRQQPGQSLTLIATANQGSEATYESGFVIDKFPISRPNLTFSTLTVSNMSPEDSSIYLCSVEGAGGKETQYFGPGTRLLVL.

The chain is built from TRBV6-5 and TRBJ2-2, with D uncertain. From germline, CDR1 is MNHEY and CDR2 SVGAGI. Trimming took off 3 bases at V and 2 bases at J, with 10 bases between the two ends. This CDR3 region has 15 residues. CDR3 nucleotides: TGTGCCAGCAGTTATTACAGCTCCAACACCGGGGAGCTGTTTTTT. It translates to CASSYYSSNTGELFF.

The rearrangement uses TRBV3-1 (or the pseudogene TRBV3-2) and TRBJ1-2; D not certain. V was shortened by 3 bases and J by 0 bases, with 5 bases between the two germline ends. Per germline, CDR1 LGHDT and CDR2 YNNKEL (reference sequence). The length of the CDR3 is 13 residues. CDR3 bases: TGTGCCAGCAGCCACGTCTCTAACTATGGCTACACCTTC. It encodes CASSHVSNYGYTF.